The clone carrying this TCR beta chain was seen many times. What it binds is unknown. TCR beta CDR3 sequences were amplified from RNA transcripts. HTBI primers were employed in a first-round RT-PCR of the TCR CDR3. TCRdb ran MiXCR on the multiplex PCR reads and lists one entry per CDR3 protein. The sample comprises about 420,000 distinct CDR3 sequences, around 13% of which are singletons, and 5.3% rests with the top ten. This entry belongs to a study of T cells in Graves' hyperthyroidism and ophthalmopathy. There are 16 residues in the CDR3. The germline gives CDR1 KGHDR, CDR2 SFDVKD. Trimming took 4 bases from V and 6 from J; bases not matched to a gene: 8. Findings of the study overall: Blood shared most expanded thyroid clonotypes above 0.001. The model predicted ophthalmopathy a median around 6.5 months before onset. Stable hyperthyroidism was told apart from ophthalmopathy by a model built on 13 V-J features.

The chain has TRBV24-1 and TRBJ2-1, with 10 nucleotides matching TRBD1. The sample taken for sequencing was blood. This sequence was found in a woman younger than 35 with Graves' hyperthyroidism. The CDR3 spells CATSDLGQGDVNEQFF. The DNA for the CDR3 is TGTGCCACCAGTGACCTCGGACAGGGGGATGTCAATGAGCAGTTCTTC.